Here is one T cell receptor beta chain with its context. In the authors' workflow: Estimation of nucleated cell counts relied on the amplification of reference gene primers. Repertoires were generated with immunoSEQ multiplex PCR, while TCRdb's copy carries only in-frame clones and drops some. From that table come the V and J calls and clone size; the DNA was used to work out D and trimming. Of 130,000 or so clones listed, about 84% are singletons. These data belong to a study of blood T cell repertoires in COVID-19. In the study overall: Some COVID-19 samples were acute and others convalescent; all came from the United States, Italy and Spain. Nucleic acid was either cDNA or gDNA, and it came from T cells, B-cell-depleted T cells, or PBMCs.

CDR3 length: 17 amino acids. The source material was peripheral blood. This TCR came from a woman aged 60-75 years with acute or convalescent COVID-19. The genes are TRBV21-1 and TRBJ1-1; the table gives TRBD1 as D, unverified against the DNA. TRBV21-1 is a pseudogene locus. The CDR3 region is CASSKVGPRRVDTEAFF. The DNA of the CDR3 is TGTGCCAGCAGCAAAGTGGGGCCCCGCCGGGTGGACACTGAAGCTTTCTTT.